The source of this T cell receptor (beta chain) is a study of response to subunit inactivated influenza vaccine. Study results and limitations: Authors suggested that a seasonal influenza vaccination recruits few new T cells each time.

TCRdb re-analysed the RT-PCR reads in MiXCR, keeping a single row per CDR3 protein. The sample lists over 750,000 distinct CDR3 sequences; around 20% were seen once. Germline V gives CDR1 MNHEY, CDR2 SVGEGT. There are 12 residues in the CDR3. The V end lost 5 bases, the J end lost 6 bases, and 8 bases lay between the germline ends. This clonotype was counted only a few times. The antigen remains undetermined. The sequence derives from a man between 45 and 60 years old who received an inactivated influenza vaccine. The sequenced sample was PBMCs from blood, obtained more than 4 days after vaccination. V is TRBV6-2 or TRBV6-3 and J is TRBJ2-1, with D possibly matching TRBD2 (5 bases). The CDR3 protein is CASSKLVNEQFF. CDR3 nucleotides: TGTGCCAGCAGTAAACTAGTCAATGAGCAGTTCTTC.